The 30 T cell receptor beta chains given below trace back to one sample, sequenced in a study of Graves' ophthalmopathy and Graves' hyperthyroidism. Amplified material comprised TCR beta CDR3 regions derived from RNA transcripts. Following a first-round RT-PCR that used HTBI primers, a second-round multiplex PCR was carried out. TCRdb reprocessed the multiplex PCR reads via MiXCR and lists one record per CDR3 protein. The top ten hold around 7% of the sample, which has fewer than 650,000 distinct CDR3 sequences, roughly 20% seen once. Sequenced material: peripheral blood. The origin of the receptors is a woman younger than 30 with stable Graves' hyperthyroidism. Some clones in this sample may be carry-over from other donors' samples.

This clonotype appeared many times. The chain couples TRBV29-1 to TRBJ1-5, with D maybe TRBD1 (5 bases). The CDR3 consists of 13 residues. The V and J ends lost 4 bases and 4 bases respectively, with 11 bases between them. CDR1 and CDR2 (germline): SQVTM, ANQGSEA. CDR3 DNA sequence: TGCAGCGTTGGGGGGAATATGAATCAGCCCCAGCATTTT. Translation gives CSVGGNMNQPQHF.

This clonotype was picked up many times. The rearrangement links TRBV5-1 to TRBJ1-2; D not certain. CDR1 is SGHRS and CDR2 is YFSETQ in the germline V gene. Between the trimmed V and J ends, which lost 0 bases and 6 bases, there was a span of 9 bases. The CDR3 has 13 amino acids. The CDR3 loop reads CASSLETLNGYTF. For the CDR3, the DNA is TGCGCCAGCAGCTTGGAGACACTTAATGGCTACACCTTC.

At least ten counts were recorded for this clonotype. The V gene is TRBV5-6, the J gene TRBJ2-7; D gene uncertain. Trimming cost V 0 bases and J 0 bases, with 10 bases left between them. Germline V lookup: CDR1 SGHDT, CDR2 YYEEEE. The CDR3 runs 15 residues. The CDR3 protein is CASSLGYVSSYEQYF. The CDR3 DNA follows: TGTGCCAGCAGCTTGGGGTATGTCTCCTCCTACGAGCAGTACTTC.

This clonotype was seen ten or more times. In DNA form, the CDR3 reads TGTGCCAGCAGCTTAGCGGGTACCACGGGGCAGTACTTC. Its translation: CASSLAGTTGQYF. V gene TRBV6-5 combines with J gene TRBJ2-7, with 7 bases matching TRBD2. The V segment lost 6 bases and the J segment 9 bases; nucleotides outside the gene matches: 11. Germline values: CDR1 MNHEY, CDR2 SVGAGI. The CDR3 covers 13 residues.

This clonotype was counted at least ten times. The V call is TRBV28, the J call TRBJ1-2; D is possibly TRBD1 (6 bases). Trimming shortened V by 8 bases and J by 3 bases, and 19 bases separated the two germline ends. This CDR3 comprises 15 residues. The germline CDR1 and CDR2 sequences are MDHEN and SYDVKM. CDR3 sequence (DNA): TGTGCCAGCTCTAACGCGGGGGGCCGCGACTATGGCTACACCTTC. As protein: CASSNAGGRDYGYTF.

This clonotype was recorded many times. The chain couples TRBV20-1 to TRBJ1-5; D gene ambiguous. V was clipped by 3 bases and J by 9 bases, with 21 bases between them. Germline CDR1 reads DFQATT; CDR2 reads SNEGSKA (reference sequence). The CDR3 contains 15 residues. The CDR3 here is CSASTPDPREGPQHF. The CDR3 DNA sequence: TGCAGTGCTAGCACTCCGGACCCTCGAGAGGGGCCCCAGCATTTT.

The chain uses TRBV3-1 and TRBJ2-5; 11 bases align to TRBD2. V trimming: 1 base; J trimming: 5 bases; junction bases outside the gene matches: 9. CDR1 LGHDT and CDR2 YNNKEL come from the germline V gene (reference sequence). The CDR3 totals 17 residues. This CDR3 is CASSQASGVAGGETQYF. The CDR3 region has the DNA TGTGCCAGCAGCCAAGCTAGCGGGGTAGCGGGAGGGGAGACCCAGTACTTC.

There are many counts of this clonotype. The rearrangement joins TRBV18 to TRBJ1-6, with D unresolved. V was pared by 6 bases and J by 7 bases, with 10 bases between. Germline V lookup: CDR1 KGHSH, CDR2 LQKENI. The CDR3 runs to 13 residues. The CDR3 nucleotides are TGTGCCAGCTCGCCCGGGAGAAATTCACCCCTCCACTTT. Translating it yields CASSPGRNSPLHF.

This chain links TRBV15 with TRBJ1-1, with D possibly being TRBD1 (5 bases). This CDR3 has 13 amino acids. The V end was cut by 10 bases, the J end by 5 bases, with 17 bases between. Germline-derived CDR1 and CDR2 are LNHNV and YYDKDF (reference sequence). The CDR3 region is CASSFNWGTEAFF. The CDR3 nucleotides are TGTGCCAGCAGTTTTAACTGGGGGACTGAAGCTTTCTTT.

This clonotype was seen many times. This CDR3 is CASSPLGQGLNQPQHF. Here the CDR3 DNA reads TGTGCCAGCAGTCCATTAGGACAGGGCCTCAATCAGCCCCAGCATTTT. This chain joins TRBV6-2 or TRBV6-3 and TRBJ1-5; 8 bases line up with TRBD1. From germline, CDR1 is MNHEY and CDR2 SVGEGT. The trim removed 5 bases at V and 3 bases at J, leaving 9 bases unmatched. The CDR3 contains 16 residues.

The table lists this clonotype with many counts. The rearrangement joins TRBV5-1 to TRBJ1-6; D may be TRBD1 (6 bases). V lost 3 bases and J lost 5, with 15 bases in between. This CDR3 region has 16 residues. Germline V gene lookup returns CDR1 SGHRS and CDR2 YFSETQ. The CDR3 loop reads CASSWAADRNNSPLHF. The CDR3 bases are TGCGCCAGCAGCTGGGCAGCGGACAGAAATAATTCACCCCTCCACTTT.

This clonotype was observed at least ten times. The rearrangement uses TRBV15 and TRBJ1-1; TRBD1 matches at 9 bases. The CDR3 extends over 15 amino acids. Germline V gene sequence: CDR1 LNHNV, CDR2 YYDKDF (reference sequence). With 3 bases clipped from V and 3 bases from J, the junction kept 5 bases outside the gene matches. Here the CDR3 DNA reads TGTGCCACCAGCAGCGGACAGGGGTGGTACACTGAAGCTTTCTTT. Translating gives CATSSGQGWYTEAFF.

This clonotype was recorded many times. The V and J genes are TRBV5-1 and TRBJ1-1; D unresolved. The CDR3 extends over 14 amino acids. From germline, CDR1 is SGHRS and CDR2 YFSETQ. The V gene lost 4 bases and the J gene lost 6 bases, with 16 bases spanning the gap. Here the CDR3 DNA reads TGCGCCAGCAGCCCCTCAAAGGTGGGTCCTGAAGCTTTCTTT. Translation: CASSPSKVGPEAFF.

This clonotype was counted many times. This chain joins TRBV29-1 and TRBJ2-5, with TRBD1 matching over 9 bases. V dropped 0 bases and J dropped 5; count of bases not matched to a gene: 10. This CDR3 spans 16 amino acids. The germline CDR1 and CDR2 sequences are SQVTM and ANQGSEA. The CDR3 bases are TGCAGCGTTGAAGAACCCGGGGACAGGGTCGTTGAGACCCAGTACTTC. Translated, it gives CSVEEPGDRVVETQYF.

This clonotype was counted ten times or more. Here the CDR3 DNA reads TGTGCCAGCAAGGGACAGGGGCCCCACGAGCAGTACTTC. Protein sequence: CASKGQGPHEQYF. The rearrangement links TRBV27 to TRBJ2-7; 10 bases fit TRBD1. V shed 7 bases, J shed 5 bases, and the junction held 5 bases outside the gene matches. Germline V lookup: CDR1 MNHEY, CDR2 SMNVEV (reference sequence). CDR3 length: 13 residues.

This clonotype has at least ten counts. The chain employs TRBV5-1 and TRBJ1-1; weak D call: TRBD1 (6 bases). The CDR3 is made up of 14 amino acids. V was trimmed by 5 bases and J by 5 bases, leaving 16 bases between them. CDR1 is SGHRS and CDR2 is YFSETQ in the germline V gene. In nucleotides, the CDR3 is TGCGCCAGCAGTTTCACAGGGAGTTGGACTGAAGCTTTCTTT. This translates into CASSFTGSWTEAFF.

V and J are TRBV20-1 and TRBJ2-7; D unclear. The CDR3 has 13 residues. Between the trimmed V and J ends, which lost 6 bases and 5 bases, there was a span of 17 bases. CDR1 and CDR2 (germline): DFQATT, SNEGSKA (reference sequence). Here the CDR3 DNA reads TGCAGTGCCGTTGTTATGGCCAGCGACGAGCAGTACTTC. It is translated as CSAVVMASDEQYF.

V and J are TRBV30 and TRBJ1-1; 7 nucleotides align to TRBD1. J gave up 8 bases and V 5 bases, and 2 bases lay outside the gene matches. This CDR3 region has 10 residues. Looked up from germline, CDR1 is GTSNPN and CDR2 is SVGIG (reference sequence). This chain's CDR3 is CAWGGQEAFF. CDR3 in DNA: TGTGCCTGGGGGGGACAGGAAGCTTTCTTT.

This clonotype was recorded at least ten times. V usage is TRBV12-3 or TRBV12-4 and J usage is TRBJ2-5; TRBD1 might be the D (6 bases). The CDR3 totals 14 residues. The ends were cut back, 5 bases at V and 4 bases at J, with 14 bases in the middle. In DNA, the CDR3 is TGTGCCAGCAGTCAGGGGTCCCTACGAGAGACCCAGTACTTC. This sequence encodes CASSQGSLRETQYF.

The chain uses TRBV6-5 and TRBJ2-7, with 7 bases fitting TRBD2. The J segment lost 6 bases and the V segment lost 2 bases, leaving 10 bases of the junction unmatched. Germline V lookup: CDR1 MNHEY, CDR2 SVGAGI. The CDR3 has 15 residues. DNA of the CDR3: TGTGCCAGCAGTTACCAGGAGCTAGCGGTAAGCGAGCAGTACTTC. This translates into CASSYQELAVSEQYF.

There are a few counts of this clonotype. This sequence joins TRBV25-1 and TRBJ2-7; the match to TRBD1 covers 7 bases. Trimming removed 3 bases from V and 0 bases from J; junction bases left unmatched: 2. In germline, CDR1 is MGHDK, CDR2 SYGVNS. The CDR3 contains 14 residues. Here the CDR3 DNA reads TGTGCCAGCAGTGATTCAGGGGGCTCCTACGAGCAGTACTTC. Its translation: CASSDSGGSYEQYF.

CDR3 in amino acids: CSARDRRTGTNYGYTF. Here the CDR3 DNA reads TGCAGTGCTAGAGATCGTCGGACAGGGACTAACTATGGCTACACCTTC. The chain employs TRBV20-1 and TRBJ1-2; 8 nucleotides line up with TRBD1. Trimming took 0 bases from V and 0 from J; bases not matched to a gene: 6. There are 16 residues in the CDR3. The germline gives CDR1 DFQATT, CDR2 SNEGSKA (reference sequence).

The table lists this clonotype with many counts. This chain joins TRBV15 and TRBJ2-5; maybe TRBD2 (5 bases). Germline CDR1 is LNHNV and CDR2 is YYDKDF (reference sequence). Trimming took off 5 bases at V and 0 bases at J, with 16 bases between the two ends. The CDR3 runs to 16 residues. The CDR3 DNA reads TGTGCCACCAGCTCCAATCGGGCGGGCAACCAAGAGACCCAGTACTTC. It translates to CATSSNRAGNQETQYF.

This clonotype was seen a handful of times. V is TRBV6-5 and J is TRBJ1-1; 11 bases line up with TRBD1. The CDR3 is 17 residues long. Trimming removed 4 bases from V and 0 bases from J; junction bases left unmatched: 7. Germline V gene data show CDR1 as MNHEY and CDR2 as SVGAGI. DNA for the CDR3: TGTGCCAGCAGTTCCGTCTTGGGACAGGGGGTGAACACTGAAGCTTTCTTT. It yields the protein CASSSVLGQGVNTEAFF.

The rearrangement links TRBV19 to TRBJ1-1; TRBD1 might be the D (6 bases). Germline V gives CDR1 LNHDA, CDR2 SQIVND (reference sequence). This CDR3 spans 16 amino acids. V shed 3 bases and J shed 4 bases, with 18 bases lying between them. CDR3 in amino acids: CASSISYSGVATEAFF. In DNA form, the CDR3 reads TGTGCCAGTAGTATTTCGTACTCAGGGGTGGCCACTGAAGCTTTCTTT.

This clonotype was seen repeatedly, ten times or more. The rearrangement uses TRBV6-1 and TRBJ1-5; a weak D match, TRBD1 (5 bases). The CDR3 has 17 residues. CDR1 is MNHNS, CDR2 SASEGT, per germline. V lost 2 bases and J lost 2, with 16 bases in between. CDR3 nucleotides: TGTGCCAGCAGTGAACGTCAGTCTGGGACGGGCAATCAGCCCCAGCATTTT. Its translation: CASSERQSGTGNQPQHF.

Many counts were recorded for this clonotype. The rearrangement links TRBV7-2 to TRBJ2-7; D uncertain. With 5 bases removed from V and 4 bases from J, the gap between germline ends came to 15 bases. Germline loops: CDR1 SGHTA, CDR2 FQGNSA. The CDR3 spans 14 residues. CDR3 in amino acids: CASSTTVSGYEQYF. CDR3 bases: TGTGCCAGCAGCACCACGGTTTCAGGATACGAGCAGTACTTC.

This clonotype was observed many times. The chain uses TRBV5-1 and TRBJ1-1; no clear D gene. The CDR3 spans 15 residues. V gave up 0 bases and J gave up 1 base, with 10 bases separating them. Germline CDR1 SGHRS, CDR2 YFSETQ. The CDR3 region has the DNA TGCGCCAGCAGCTTGGGAGGCAGGAAGAACACTGAAGCTTTCTTT. This gives the protein CASSLGGRKNTEAFF.

The chain links TRBV4-1 to TRBJ2-7; D unresolved. Germline-derived CDR1 and CDR2 are MGHRA and YSYEKL. Trimming left V 4 bases short and J 5 bases short, with 21 bases between. The CDR3 sequence is 16 residues long. As DNA, the CDR3 is TGCGCCAGCAGCCTAAAGAACTATTACTTCGGGCACGAGCAGTACTTC. Translated, it gives CASSLKNYYFGHEQYF.

This clonotype was seen at least ten times. The J gene is TRBJ2-7, the V gene TRBV20-1, with unresolved D. Germline V lookup: CDR1 DFQATT, CDR2 SNEGSKA (reference sequence). Trimming pared 6 bases from V and 2 bases from J, leaving 17 bases between. There are 14 residues in the CDR3. The DNA of the CDR3 is TGCAGTGCCCTAGATGGAGATAGGGCCTACGAGCAGTACTTC. Translating gives CSALDGDRAYEQYF.